This T cell receptor (beta chain) was profiled in a study of cytomegalovirus exposure and HLA in healthy donors. The PCR employed 60 Vbeta primers together with 13 Jbeta primers. Sequencing used immunoSEQ multiplex PCR; TCRdb keeps in-frame clones, though not all of them. This table holds around 130,000 clones, 80% found once. This receptor was obtained from a middle-aged woman in good health and CMV-seronegative. The sequenced material came from PBMCs.

CDR3 nucleotides: TGTGCCAGCAGCCGCGACAGGCTCACCGGGGAGCTGTTTTTT. Residues: CASSRDRLTGELFF. This chain links TRBV7-8 with TRBJ2-2, with a weak D call TRBD1 (6 bases). CDR3 length: 14 residues. Per the germline V gene, CDR1 is SGHVS and CDR2 is FQNEAQ. V gave up 5 bases and J gave up 4 bases, with 11 bases separating them.